Following are 24 T cell receptor beta chains from one sample sequenced in a study of T cell clonotyping in hematopoietic cell transplantation. Repertoires were generated with immunoSEQ multiplex PCR, while TCRdb's copy carries only in-frame clones and drops some. The sample yields roughly 40,000 clones, about 85% seen once. Specified time point: recipient sample about 28 days before transplant, after cytoreduction. This material consisted of peripheral blood mononuclear cells, taken before stem cell transplant. The receptors were sampled from a man between 60 and 75 years old with acute myeloid leukemia. Some clones in this sample may be carry-over from other donors' samples.

The V gene is TRBV25-1, the J gene TRBJ2-4; weak D call: TRBD1 (6 bases). The V end was cut by 1 base, the J end by 2 bases, with 15 bases between. CDR1 MGHDK and CDR2 SYGVNS come from the germline V gene. The CDR3 is 17 amino acids. CDR3 protein: CASSEFFLGATKNIQYF. The CDR3 bases are TGTGCCAGCAGTGAATTTTTCCTGGGGGCTACCAAAAACATTCAGTACTTC.

This clone was detected only once. The chain carries TRBV6-1 and TRBJ1-1; maybe TRBD1 (6 bases). The germline gives CDR1 MNHNS, CDR2 SASEGT. This CDR3 is 15 amino acids long. The germline V and J ends were trimmed by 3 bases and 0 bases, with 11 bases remaining between them. The chain's CDR3 is CASSEAGQLNTEAFF. The DNA for the CDR3 is TGTGCCAGCAGTGAGGCGGGACAACTGAACACTGAAGCTTTCTTT.

The chain uses TRBV6-1 and TRBJ2-5; the match to TRBD2 covers 14 bases. V gave up 2 bases and J gave up 1 base; unmatched junction bases: 6. CDR3 size: 18 residues. Germline V CDR1 and CDR2: MNHNS, SASEGT. The CDR3 bases are TGTGCCAGCAGTGAAAGGAGGGGGACTAGCGGGGGCCAAGAGACCCAGTACTTC. Translation: CASSERRGTSGGQETQYF.

The V and J genes are TRBV28 and TRBJ1-4; D gene ambiguous. CDR1 is MDHEN, CDR2 SYDVKM, per germline. This CDR3 has 14 amino acids. Trimming removed 2 bases at V and 4 bases at J, with 8 bases between. The CDR3 loop reads CASSLRSINEKLFF. In DNA form, the CDR3 reads TGTGCCAGCAGTTTAAGGTCGATTAATGAAAAACTGTTTTTT.

This chain joins TRBV7-2 and TRBJ1-1, with 7 bases matching TRBD1. V gave up 4 bases and J gave up 6 bases; unmatched junction bases: 8. Germline V CDR1 and CDR2: SGHTA, FQGNSA. The CDR3 has 14 amino acids. This CDR3 reads CASSYAGGTAEAFF. The CDR3 region has the DNA TGTGCCAGCAGCTATGCAGGGGGTACAGCTGAAGCTTTCTTT.

The chain is built from TRBV28 and TRBJ2-1; 10 nucleotides line up with TRBD1. V was pared by 7 bases and J by 6 bases, with 9 bases of the junction left unmatched. The germline CDR1 and CDR2 sequences are MDHEN and SYDVKM. CDR3 size: 15 residues. As DNA, the CDR3 is TGTGCCAGCACCCCCACCGGGACAGGGGCCAATGAGCAGTTCTTC. It is translated as CASTPTGTGANEQFF. Based on the CDR3 plus reference TRBV28 and TRBJ2-1, the full variable domain is DVKVTQSSRYLVKRTGEKVFLECVQDMDHENMFWYRQDPGLGLRLIYFSYDVKMKEKGDIPEGYSVSREKKERFSLILESASTNQTSMYLCASTPTGTGANEQFFGPGTRLTVL.

The genes are TRBV5-1 and TRBJ2-7, with TRBD1 matching 9 bases. The trim removed 3 bases at V and 6 bases at J, leaving 10 bases unmatched. Germline CDR1 and CDR2: SGHRS and YFSETQ. The CDR3 runs to 15 residues. The CDR3 DNA reads TGCGCCAGCAGCTCCGGGGACAGGGCAATGGGCGAGCAGTACTTC. Translating it yields CASSSGDRAMGEQYF.

This chain joins TRBV5-1 and TRBJ2-6, with TRBD1 as a possible D gene (5 bases). CDR3 length: 15 amino acids. Looked up from germline, CDR1 is SGHRS and CDR2 is YFSETQ. The V end was cut by 1 base, the J end by 4 bases, with 9 bases between. Here the CDR3 reads CASSLNGAGANVLTF. CDR3 coding DNA: TGCGCCAGCAGCTTGAATGGGGCCGGGGCCAACGTCCTGACTTTC.

This clone came up once. The gene calls are TRBV9 and TRBJ2-3; maybe TRBD2 (6 bases). There are 13 residues in the CDR3. Germline CDR1 and CDR2: SGDLS and YYNGEE. The V and J ends lost 3 bases and 2 bases respectively, with 7 bases between them. The CDR3 sequence: CASSERATDTQYF. Written as DNA, the CDR3 is TGTGCCAGCAGCGAGCGGGCCACAGATACGCAGTATTTT.

The J gene is TRBJ2-3, the V gene TRBV5-4; the match to TRBD1 covers 7 bases. This CDR3 has 14 amino acids. CDR1 SGHNT and CDR2 YYREEE come from the germline V gene (reference sequence). V shed 4 bases and J 5 bases; nucleotides not matched to a gene: 7. The CDR3 DNA reads as TGTGCCAGCAGCAAGGGACAGAGGGGAGATACGCAGTATTTT. Protein sequence: CASSKGQRGDTQYF.

The V call is TRBV5-1, the J call TRBJ2-7; either TRBD1 or TRBD2 may fit D (6 bases each). CDR1 is SGHRS, CDR2 YFSETQ, per germline. The CDR3 extends over 16 amino acids. Trimming left V 3 bases short and J 1 base short, with 17 bases between. CDR3: CASSSEGGQGSYEQYF. Here the CDR3 DNA reads TGCGCCAGCAGCTCGGAGGGGGGCCAGGGTTCCTACGAGCAGTACTTC.

This chain links TRBV19 with TRBJ1-5, with 7 positions matching TRBD1. The CDR3 sequence is 14 residues long. Unmatched junction bases numbered 5, after V lost 6 bases and J lost 3 bases. CDR1 LNHDA and CDR2 SQIVND come from the germline V gene (reference sequence). This chain's CDR3 is CASRAGGINQPQHF. Here the CDR3 DNA reads TGTGCCAGTAGAGCAGGGGGAATCAATCAGCCCCAGCATTTT.

This clone was recorded once. J is TRBJ2-1 and V is TRBV28, with D tentatively TRBD2 (6 bases). The V end was cut by 8 bases, the J end by 0 bases, with 8 bases between. Germline CDR1 MDHEN, CDR2 SYDVKM. The CDR3 covers 13 residues. CDR3 loop: CASRDSSYNEQFF. For the CDR3, the DNA is TGTGCCAGCCGGGACTCCTCCTACAATGAGCAGTTCTTC.

In its sample, this clone was seen a few times. This chain uses TRBV12-5 with TRBJ1-1; maybe TRBD1 (6 bases). The germline gives CDR1 LGHNT, CDR2 FRNRAP. The CDR3 consists of 14 residues. V shed 6 bases and J shed 5 bases, with 16 bases lying between them. CDR3 protein: CASGQGRVGTEAFF. In nucleotides, the CDR3 is TGTGCTAGTGGCCAGGGGAGGGTGGGAACTGAAGCTTTCTTT.

This clone has just a few counts. V gene TRBV19 combines with J gene TRBJ1-6; unclear D gene. The V gene's germline CDR1 is LNHDA and CDR2 SQIVND (reference sequence). The V and J ends lost 6 bases and 5 bases respectively, with 17 bases between them. The CDR3 spans 16 residues. In DNA form, the CDR3 reads TGTGCCAGTAGCCGCTCCCCAGAGGTAGATAATTCACCCCTCCACTTT. Translating gives CASSRSPEVDNSPLHF.

This chain uses TRBV5-4 with TRBJ1-1; D possibly corresponds to TRBD1 (5 bases). Germline loops: CDR1 SGHNT, CDR2 YYREEE (reference sequence). The V and J ends lost 0 bases and 4 bases respectively, with 13 bases between them. The CDR3 runs 15 residues. In DNA form, the CDR3 reads TGTGCCAGCAGCTTGGGAGGGGAAGGAAGCACTGAAGCTTTCTTT. As protein: CASSLGGEGSTEAFF. Using reference TRBV5-4 and TRBJ1-1 for the parts outside the CDR3, the full variable domain is ETGVTQSPTHLIKTRGQQVTLRCSSQSGHNTVSWYQQALGQGPQFIFQYYREEENGRGNFPPRFSGLQFPNYSSELNVNALELDDSALYLCASSLGGEGSTEAFFGQGTRLTVV.

This clone was counted only a few times. This chain links TRBV25-1 with TRBJ1-4; D may be TRBD1 (5 bases). The CDR3 has 15 amino acids. The V gene's germline CDR1 is MGHDK and CDR2 SYGVNS. The V and J ends lost 3 bases and 6 bases respectively, with 14 bases between them. The CDR3 DNA sequence: TGTGCCAGCAGTGACCAGGGAATGGGGCATGAAAAACTGTTTTTT. It is translated as CASSDQGMGHEKLFF. The variable domain in full, with the rest retrieved from reference TRBV25-1 and TRBJ1-4, is EADIYQTPRYLVIGTGKKITLECSQTMGHDKMYWYQQDPGMELHLIHYSYGVNSTEKGDLSSESTVSRIRTEHFPLTLESARPSHTSQYLCASSDQGMGHEKLFFGSGTQLSVL.

The V call is TRBV19, the J call TRBJ1-4; no clear D gene. CDR3 length: 12 amino acids. Trimming removed 5 bases from V and 8 bases from J, with 9 bases in between. Germline V gives CDR1 LNHDA, CDR2 SQIVND (reference sequence). CDR3 sequence: CASSPNVEKLFF. In nucleotides, the CDR3 is TGTGCCAGTAGTCCCAACGTAGAAAAACTGTTTTTT.

This clone was counted only a few times. V gene TRBV5-1 combines with J gene TRBJ2-5; TRBD1 agrees at 10 bases. Germline V gene lookup returns CDR1 SGHRS and CDR2 YFSETQ. The ends lost 1 base at V and 2 bases at J; junction bases unmatched: 8. The CDR3 length is 17 residues. This CDR3 is CASSLTGGQGGQETQYF. CDR3 DNA sequence: TGCGCCAGCAGCTTGACAGGCGGACAGGGGGGACAAGAGACCCAGTACTTC.

The chain uses TRBV25-1 and TRBJ2-7, with 8 bases matching TRBD2. Trimming took 1 base from V and 0 from J; bases not matched to a gene: 5. CDR1 is MGHDK, CDR2 SYGVNS, per germline. The CDR3 totals 16 residues. Here the CDR3 DNA reads TGTGCCAGCAGTGAATCGGGGGGGCCTAGCTCCTACGAGCAGTACTTC. Protein product: CASSESGGPSSYEQYF.

This chain joins TRBV11-3 and TRBJ2-7; TRBD1 aligns across 7 bases. The CDR3 totals 15 residues. V trimming: 2 bases; J trimming: 3 bases; junction bases outside the gene matches: 7. The germline gives CDR1 SGHNT, CDR2 YENEEA. Here the CDR3 reads CASSLSSDRVYEQYF. The CDR3 region has the DNA TGTGCCAGCAGCTTAAGTAGTGACAGGGTCTACGAGCAGTACTTC.

This clone has a handful of counts. CDR3 coding DNA: TGTGCCTGTGGGGACTTCAATTCACCCCTCCACTTT. Its protein is CACGDFNSPLHF. The rearrangement links TRBV30 to TRBJ1-6; TRBD1 is a possible D gene (5 bases). V lost 6 bases, J lost 7 bases, and 10 bases lay in between. CDR1 and CDR2 from the germline V gene are GTSNPN and SVGIG (reference sequence). CDR3 length: 12 amino acids. Combining the CDR3 with reference TRBV30 and TRBJ1-6 gives the whole variable domain SQTIHQWPATLVQPVGSPLSLECTVEGTSNPNLYWYRQAAGRGLQLLFYSVGIGQISSEVPQNLSASRPQDRQFILSSKKLLLSDSGFYLCACGDFNSPLHFGNGTRLTVT.

This clone has just one count. The chain combines TRBV19 with TRBJ1-3, with D perhaps TRBD1 (6 bases). The V end was cut by 5 bases, the J end by 0 bases, with 14 bases between. This CDR3 has 16 residues. Germline V lookup: CDR1 LNHDA, CDR2 SQIVND (reference sequence). The CDR3 region is CASSDTGWFSGNTIYF. In DNA form, the CDR3 reads TGTGCCAGTAGTGACACAGGGTGGTTCTCTGGAAACACCATATATTTT. The full variable domain, its missing parts supplied by reference TRBV19 and TRBJ1-3, is DGGITQSPKYLFRKEGQNVTLSCEQNLNHDAMYWYRQDPGQGLRLIYYSQIVNDFQKGDIAEGYSVSREKKESFPLTVTSAQKNPTAFYLCASSDTGWFSGNTIYFGEGSWLTVV.

V usage is TRBV19 and J usage is TRBJ2-7; D is undetermined. From germline, CDR1 is LNHDA and CDR2 SQIVND (reference sequence). The CDR3 loop spans 14 amino acids. V was cut by 2 bases and J by 2 bases, with 10 bases left in between. In nucleotides, the CDR3 is TGTGCCAGTAGTATAACAGACGGTCCCTACGAGCAGTACTTC. This codes for CASSITDGPYEQYF.